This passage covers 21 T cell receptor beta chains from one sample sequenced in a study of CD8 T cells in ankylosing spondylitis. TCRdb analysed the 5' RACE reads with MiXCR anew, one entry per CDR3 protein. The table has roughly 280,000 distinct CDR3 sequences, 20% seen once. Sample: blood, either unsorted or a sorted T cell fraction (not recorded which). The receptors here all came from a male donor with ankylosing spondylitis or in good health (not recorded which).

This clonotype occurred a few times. Here the CDR3 DNA reads TGTGCTAGTGGTTTGGTACGCAGGAGTTACTACGAGCAGTACGTC. As protein: CASGLVRRSYYEQYV. This chain links TRBV12-5 with TRBJ2-7; D unclear. The germline CDR1 and CDR2 sequences are LGHNT and FRNRAP. The CDR3 has 15 residues. Between the trimmed V and J ends, which lost 0 bases and 3 bases, there was a span of 12 bases.

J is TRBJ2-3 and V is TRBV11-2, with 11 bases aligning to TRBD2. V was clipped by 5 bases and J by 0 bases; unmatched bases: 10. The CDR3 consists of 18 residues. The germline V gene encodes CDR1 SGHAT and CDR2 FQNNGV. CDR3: CASSQPAGLAVSTDTQYF. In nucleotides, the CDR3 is TGTGCCAGCAGCCAACCTGCGGGACTAGCGGTTAGCACAGATACGCAGTATTTT.

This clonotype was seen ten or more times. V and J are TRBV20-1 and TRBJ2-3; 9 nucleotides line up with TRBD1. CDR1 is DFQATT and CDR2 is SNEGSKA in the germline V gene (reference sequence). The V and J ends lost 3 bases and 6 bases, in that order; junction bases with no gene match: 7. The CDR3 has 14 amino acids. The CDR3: CSASWDREVDTQYF. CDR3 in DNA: TGCAGTGCTAGTTGGGACAGGGAAGTGGATACGCAGTATTTT.

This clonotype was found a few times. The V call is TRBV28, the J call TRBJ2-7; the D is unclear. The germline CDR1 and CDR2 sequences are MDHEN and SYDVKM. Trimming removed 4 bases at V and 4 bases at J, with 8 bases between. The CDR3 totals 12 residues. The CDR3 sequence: CASSYSDYEQYV. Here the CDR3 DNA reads TGTGCCAGCAGTTACTCGGATTACGAGCAGTACGTC.

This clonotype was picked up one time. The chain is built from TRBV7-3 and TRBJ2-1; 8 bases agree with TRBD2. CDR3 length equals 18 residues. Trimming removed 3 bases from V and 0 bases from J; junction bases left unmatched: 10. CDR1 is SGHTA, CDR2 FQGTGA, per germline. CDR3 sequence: CASSFDRRGAVSYNEQFF. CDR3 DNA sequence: TGTGCCAGCAGCTTCGATCGGCGGGGGGCTGTCTCCTACAATGAGCAGTTCTTC.

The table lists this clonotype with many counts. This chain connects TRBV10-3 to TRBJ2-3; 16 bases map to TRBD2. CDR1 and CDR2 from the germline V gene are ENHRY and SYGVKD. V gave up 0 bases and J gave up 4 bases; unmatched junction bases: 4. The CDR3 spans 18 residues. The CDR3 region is CAISESGLAGGKSDTQYF. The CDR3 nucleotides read TGTGCCATCAGTGAGTCGGGACTAGCGGGAGGGAAGTCAGATACGCAGTATTTT.

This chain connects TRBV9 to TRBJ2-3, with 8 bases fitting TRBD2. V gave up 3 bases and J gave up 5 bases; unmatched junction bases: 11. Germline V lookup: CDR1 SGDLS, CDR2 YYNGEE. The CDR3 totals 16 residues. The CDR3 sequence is CASSGSTGGAGDTQYF. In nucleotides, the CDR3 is TGTGCCAGCAGCGGGTCTACCGGGGGGGCCGGAGATACGCAGTATTTT.

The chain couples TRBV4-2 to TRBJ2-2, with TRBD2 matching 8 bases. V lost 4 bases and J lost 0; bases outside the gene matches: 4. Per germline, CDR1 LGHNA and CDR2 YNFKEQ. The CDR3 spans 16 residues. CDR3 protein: CASSLERGSNTGELFF. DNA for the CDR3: TGTGCCAGCAGCCTCGAGCGGGGGTCGAACACCGGGGAGCTGTTTTTT.

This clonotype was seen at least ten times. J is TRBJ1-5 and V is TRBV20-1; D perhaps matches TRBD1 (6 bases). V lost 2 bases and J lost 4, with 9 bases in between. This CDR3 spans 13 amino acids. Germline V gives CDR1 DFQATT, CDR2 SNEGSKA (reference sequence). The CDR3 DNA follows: TGCAGTGCTAGACCCACAGGGAATCAGCCCCAGCATTTT. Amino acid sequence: CSARPTGNQPQHF.

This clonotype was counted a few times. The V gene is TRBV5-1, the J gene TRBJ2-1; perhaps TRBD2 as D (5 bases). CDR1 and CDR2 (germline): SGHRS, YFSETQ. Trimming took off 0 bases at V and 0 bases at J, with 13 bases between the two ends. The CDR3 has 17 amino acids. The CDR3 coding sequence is TGCGCCAGCAGCTTGGCTTTCGAGCGGAGCTCCTACAATGAGCAGTTCTTC. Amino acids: CASSLAFERSSYNEQFF.

Written as DNA, the CDR3 is TGTGCCAGCAGTAGGTCGGGAGGGCTCACAGATACGCAGTATTTT. It codes for CASSRSGGLTDTQYF. The rearrangement links TRBV28 to TRBJ2-3; 8 bases map to TRBD2. The CDR3 contains 15 residues. The V and J ends lost 5 bases and 2 bases, in that order; junction bases with no gene match: 6. Germline assignment: CDR1 MDHEN and CDR2 SYDVKM.

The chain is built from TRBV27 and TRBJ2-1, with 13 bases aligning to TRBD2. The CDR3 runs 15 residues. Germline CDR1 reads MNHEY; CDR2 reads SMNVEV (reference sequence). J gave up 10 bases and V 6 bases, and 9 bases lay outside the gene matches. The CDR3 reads CASRLRTSGSGEQFF. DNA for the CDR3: TGTGCCAGCAGACTTCGGACTAGCGGGAGTGGGGAGCAGTTCTTC.

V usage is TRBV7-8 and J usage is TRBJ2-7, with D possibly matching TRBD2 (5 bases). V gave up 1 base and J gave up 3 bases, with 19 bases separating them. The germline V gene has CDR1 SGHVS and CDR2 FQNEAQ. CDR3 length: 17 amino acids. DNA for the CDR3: TGTGCCAGCAGCTTAGAAGTCTTTGGGAGCCCCAGCTACGAGCAGTACGTC. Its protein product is CASSLEVFGSPSYEQYV.

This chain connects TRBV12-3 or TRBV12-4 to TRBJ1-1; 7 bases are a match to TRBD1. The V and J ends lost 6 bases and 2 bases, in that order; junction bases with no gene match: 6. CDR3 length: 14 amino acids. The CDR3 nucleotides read TGTGCCAGCAGAAAACGACAGGGAAACACTGAAGCTTTCTTT. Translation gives CASRKRQGNTEAFF.

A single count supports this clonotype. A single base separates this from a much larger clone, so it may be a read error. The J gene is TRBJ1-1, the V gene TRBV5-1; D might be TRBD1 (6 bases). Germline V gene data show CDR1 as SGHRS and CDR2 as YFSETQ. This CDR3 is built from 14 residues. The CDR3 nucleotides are TGCGCCAGCAGCTTGGCCAGACGGGACACTGTAGCTTTCTTT. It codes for CASSLARRDTVAFF.

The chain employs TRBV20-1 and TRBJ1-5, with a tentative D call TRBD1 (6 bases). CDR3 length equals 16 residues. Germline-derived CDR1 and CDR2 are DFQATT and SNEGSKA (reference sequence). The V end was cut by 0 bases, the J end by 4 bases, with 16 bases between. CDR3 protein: CSARDETQGWNQPQHF. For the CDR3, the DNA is TGCAGTGCTAGAGATGAGACACAGGGATGGAATCAGCCCCAGCATTTT.

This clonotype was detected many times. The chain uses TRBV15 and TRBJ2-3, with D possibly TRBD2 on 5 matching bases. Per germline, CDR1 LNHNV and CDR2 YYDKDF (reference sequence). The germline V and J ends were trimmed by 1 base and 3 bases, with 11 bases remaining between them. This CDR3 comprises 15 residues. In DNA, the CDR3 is TGTGCCACCAGCAGAGTTCGGGGTGGGACAGATACGCAGTATTTT. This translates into CATSRVRGGTDTQYF.

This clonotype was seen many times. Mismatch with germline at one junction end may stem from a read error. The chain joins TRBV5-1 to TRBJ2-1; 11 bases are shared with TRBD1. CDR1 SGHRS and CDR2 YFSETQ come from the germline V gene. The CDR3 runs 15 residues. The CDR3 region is CASSAGTGGYNEQFF. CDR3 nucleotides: TGTGCCAGCAGTGCCGGGACAGGGGGATACAATGAGCAGTTCTTC.

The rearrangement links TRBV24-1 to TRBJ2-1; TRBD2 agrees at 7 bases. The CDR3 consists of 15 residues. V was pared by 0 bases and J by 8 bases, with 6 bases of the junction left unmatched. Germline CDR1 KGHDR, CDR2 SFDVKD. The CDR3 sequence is CATSDLGLGVYEQFF. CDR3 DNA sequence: TGTGCCACCAGTGATTTGGGACTAGGGGTTTATGAGCAGTTCTTC.

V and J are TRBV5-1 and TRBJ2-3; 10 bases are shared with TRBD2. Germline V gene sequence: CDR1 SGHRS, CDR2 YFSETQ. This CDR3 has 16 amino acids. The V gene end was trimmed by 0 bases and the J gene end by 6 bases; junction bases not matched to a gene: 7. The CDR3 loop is CASSLAPSGGGDTQYF. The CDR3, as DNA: TGCGCCAGCAGCTTGGCGCCTAGCGGGGGAGGTGATACGCAGTATTTT.

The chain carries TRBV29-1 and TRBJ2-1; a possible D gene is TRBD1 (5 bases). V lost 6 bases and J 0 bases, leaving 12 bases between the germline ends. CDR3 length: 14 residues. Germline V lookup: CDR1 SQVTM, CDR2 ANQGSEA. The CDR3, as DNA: TGCAGCGTGAGGAAGACAGCCTCCTACAATGAGCAGTTCTTC. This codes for CSVRKTASYNEQFF.